These 17 T cell receptor beta chains came from one sample sequenced in a study of CD8 T cells in Susac syndrome (dated by TCRdb to between 2018 and 2021). Libraries were constructed by the immunoSEQ multiplex PCR assay. RNA was extracted using the RNeasy kit, and roughly 0.45 to 1 microgram was reverse transcribed with random hexamers. TCRdb trimmed public reads at Q25 via fastp, called clones via MiXCR and kept in-frame beta chains. Each entry is one CDR3 protein sequence, shown with its most common DNA and genes. The sample table holds hundreds of thousands of distinct CDR3 sequences, of which roughly 85% were seen once. The ten largest account for around 0.21% of the sample. Sequencing was carried out using CD8+ T cells from PBMCs. The source of these receptors is a human donor with multiple sclerosis.

The V call is TRBV7-4, the J call TRBJ1-1; D is uncertain. CDR3 length: 14 amino acids. V lost 1 base and J lost 4, with 10 bases in between. From germline, CDR1 is SGHVT and CDR2 SQSDAQ. The CDR3 region is CASSLDGLATEAFF. The CDR3 coding sequence is TGTGCCAGCAGCTTAGACGGGTTGGCCACTGAAGCTTTCTTT.

The rearrangement uses TRBV9 and TRBJ2-7; D possibly corresponds to TRBD1 (6 bases). Germline CDR1 is SGDLS and CDR2 is YYNGEE. The CDR3 spans 15 residues. Trimming cost V 0 bases and J 3 bases, with 13 bases left between them. CDR3 nucleotide sequence: TGTGCCAGCAGCGTAGACGGGACACCCCACTACGAGCAGTACTTC. Its translation: CASSVDGTPHYEQYF.

V usage is TRBV16 and J usage is TRBJ2-7, with TRBD1 matching 7 bases. This CDR3 comprises 15 residues. J gave up 6 bases and V 4 bases, and 12 bases lay outside the gene matches. Looked up from germline, CDR1 is KGHSY and CDR2 is FQNENV. CDR3 region: CASSRSDRELFEQYF. In DNA, the CDR3 is TGTGCCAGCAGCCGTAGTGACAGGGAGTTGTTCGAGCAGTACTTC.

The sample holds one count of this clonotype. The chain recombines TRBV20-1 with TRBJ2-1; 9 bases match TRBD2. Germline loops: CDR1 DFQATT, CDR2 SNEGSKA (reference sequence). The CDR3 runs to 15 residues. V lost 1 base and J lost 8; bases outside the gene matches: 9. DNA of the CDR3: TGCAGTGCTAGAGTGGCGGGAGGGCCTGAGGATGAGCAGTTCTTC. Translated: CSARVAGGPEDEQFF.

The chain employs TRBV19 and TRBJ2-7; 7 nucleotides agree with TRBD2. CDR1 and CDR2 (germline): LNHDA, SQIVND (reference sequence). The V and J ends lost 1 base and 4 bases, in that order; junction bases with no gene match: 4. This CDR3 contains 14 residues. The CDR3, as DNA: TGTGCCAGTAGTATAGCGGCTAGCGGATACGAGCAGTACTTC. This sequence encodes CASSIAASGYEQYF.

V gene TRBV20-1 combines with J gene TRBJ1-4; no clear D. The ends were cut back, 0 bases at V and 1 base at J, with 9 bases in the middle. Germline V gene data show CDR1 as DFQATT and CDR2 as SNEGSKA (reference sequence). The CDR3 sequence is 15 residues long. CDR3 loop: CSARDLPLTNEKLFF. The CDR3 DNA follows: TGCAGTGCTAGAGATCTACCCTTAACTAATGAAAAACTGTTTTTT.

This chain connects TRBV7-9 to TRBJ2-7; the D gene is possibly TRBD2 (6 bases). The V end lost 3 bases, the J end lost 0 bases, and 12 bases lay between the germline ends. CDR3 length: 15 amino acids. CDR1 and CDR2 from the germline V gene are SEHNR and FQNEAQ (reference sequence). CDR3 amino acids: CASSLVGRSSYEQYF. CDR3 nucleotide sequence: TGTGCCAGCAGCTTGGTTGGGAGGAGCTCCTACGAGCAGTACTTC.

V and J are TRBV24-1 and TRBJ2-1; D not resolved. The germline V gene has CDR1 KGHDR and CDR2 SFDVKD. Trimming left V 3 bases short and J 0 bases short, with 8 bases between. The CDR3 totals 15 residues. The CDR3 DNA sequence: TGTGCCACCAGTGATCCAGCGAGCTCCTACAATGAGCAGTTCTTC. Translation: CATSDPASSYNEQFF.

This sequence joins TRBV6-5 and TRBJ1-2, with unresolved D. This CDR3 contains 16 residues. Germline V lookup: CDR1 MNHEY, CDR2 SVGAGI. V lost 0 bases to trimming and J lost 2 bases, with 13 bases between them. CDR3 DNA sequence: TGTGCCAGCAGTTACTCCGGGATGAACACGAACTATGGCTACACCTTC. Its translation: CASSYSGMNTNYGYTF.

This clonotype is a singleton in its sample. The chain recombines TRBV20-1 with TRBJ2-3; 12 bases align to TRBD1. Germline trimming cut 0 bases from V and 7 bases from J; bases unmatched to any gene: 5. Germline V CDR1 and CDR2: DFQATT, SNEGSKA (reference sequence). The CDR3 loop spans 15 amino acids. The CDR3 loop is CSARDRDRGQYTQYF. The CDR3 bases are TGCAGTGCTAGAGACCGGGACAGGGGGCAATATACGCAGTATTTT.

The chain uses TRBV12-3 or TRBV12-4 and TRBJ2-2; TRBD1 matches 10 bases. V gave up 7 bases and J gave up 9 bases; unmatched junction bases: 11. The CDR3 spans 15 residues. CDR3 loop: CASTLRTGGDRELFF. CDR3 in DNA: TGTGCCAGCACCTTAAGGACAGGGGGAGACCGGGAGCTGTTTTTT.

The V call is TRBV5-6, the J call TRBJ1-4, with D possibly TRBD1 on 5 matching bases. CDR3 length: 16 amino acids. CDR1 SGHDT and CDR2 YYEEEE come from the germline V gene. Trimming pared 0 bases from V and 4 bases from J, leaving 13 bases between. CDR3 coding DNA: TGTGCCAGCAGCTTGGGGGCAGGGCTGAATAATGAAAAACTGTTTTTT. This encodes CASSLGAGLNNEKLFF.

In this sample, this clonotype turned up a few times. The rearrangement uses TRBV6-1 and TRBJ2-1; 13 nucleotides line up with TRBD2. The CDR3 loop spans 17 amino acids. The germline gives CDR1 MNHNS, CDR2 SASEGT. The V gene end was trimmed by 5 bases and the J gene end by 9 bases; junction bases not matched to a gene: 13. CDR3 amino acids: CASSRGTSGAPGFEQFF. The DNA of the CDR3 is TGTGCCAGCAGTAGGGGGACTAGCGGGGCGCCAGGGTTTGAGCAGTTCTTC.

J is TRBJ2-3 and V is TRBV15; tentatively, D is TRBD2 (6 bases). The germline V gene has CDR1 LNHNV and CDR2 YYDKDF (reference sequence). This CDR3 is 12 amino acids long. V lost 6 bases to trimming and J lost 2 bases, with 6 bases between them. CDR3 loop: CATRDYTDTQYF. The CDR3 DNA sequence: TGTGCCACCAGGGACTACACAGATACGCAGTATTTT.

The chain has TRBV2 and TRBJ1-5, with TRBD1 identical over 11 bases. Germline lookup yields CDR1 SNHLY and CDR2 FYNNEI. The CDR3 has 20 amino acids. V gave up 1 base and J gave up 6 bases; unmatched junction bases: 17. The CDR3: CASSEGTGGRWSGLTQPQHF. For the CDR3, the DNA is TGTGCCAGCAGTGAAGGGACAGGGGGCAGATGGAGTGGGTTAACTCAGCCCCAGCATTTT.

The chain employs TRBV6-1 and TRBJ1-2; D unresolved. Germline V gene data show CDR1 as MNHNS and CDR2 as SASEGT. V was shortened by 7 bases and J by 4 bases, with 19 bases between the two germline ends. The length of the CDR3 is 15 residues. The CDR3 loop reads CASTLEDGIIYGYTF. The DNA of the CDR3 is TGTGCCAGCACCCTCGAGGACGGGATCATCTATGGCTACACCTTC.

The gene calls are TRBV29-1 and TRBJ2-6, with 9 bases lining up with TRBD1. V gave up 4 bases and J gave up 0 bases; unmatched junction bases: 4. The CDR3 is made up of 16 amino acids. CDR1 is SQVTM, CDR2 ANQGSEA, per germline. The CDR3 is CSVGDRDRSGANVLTF. The CDR3 coding sequence is TGCAGCGTTGGGGACAGGGACCGCTCTGGGGCCAACGTCCTGACTTTC.